The clone carrying this T cell receptor beta chain was seen only a few times. The antigen remains undetermined. This specimen belongs to a study of blood T cells in healthy people across ages. In germline, CDR1 is MNHNS, CDR2 SASEGT. This CDR3 contains 14 residues. Trimming removed 6 bases from V and 8 bases from J; junction bases left unmatched: 10. Regarding the study as a whole: Naive and antigen-experienced cells could not be conclusively compared, given unsorted PBMCs. Older age coincided with a roughly linear decline in TCR beta diversity per million T cells.

Together with a sample-barcoded 5' primer, a J-beta primer mix was included in a second PCR lasting roughly 6 to 12 cycles. A template-switch adaptor containing 12 random nucleotides labeled each cDNA molecule. One entry per CDR3 protein, called by TCRdb with MiXCR from the 5' RACE reads. The data contain 730,000 or so distinct CDR3 sequences, roughly 43% of them singletons. Sample donors were healthy Caucasian individuals that came from Russia, aged roughly 6 to 95. The TCR originated in a man older than 75 in good health. This chain uses TRBV6-1 with TRBJ2-1; 7 bases match TRBD2. Sequencing used blood. The CDR3 is CASSLTGGEHEQFF. The CDR3 DNA reads as TGTGCCAGCAGCCTCACTGGGGGGGAGCATGAGCAGTTCTTC.